Presented here are 30 T cell receptor beta chains from one specimen sequenced in a study of TIL therapy for anti-PD-1-resistant metastatic lung cancer. Sequencing used immunoSEQ v3. Libraries were prepared by immunoSEQ multiplex PCR; TCRdb keeps only in-frame clonotypes and omits some of them. The sample includes 50,000 to 65,000 clones, roughly 69% seen only once; the top ten take over 6.5%. As for time point: pre-treatment sample, taken before nivolumab and TIL therapy. Source: blood, taken at baseline. These receptors were taken from a person aged 25-85 years with non-small cell lung cancer.

As regards this clone: Germline is not matched at one junction end, which may reflect a read error. This rearrangement joins TRBV5-6 to TRBJ1-3, with D maybe TRBD1 (6 bases). Germline V gene data show CDR1 as SGHDT and CDR2 as YYEEEE. This CDR3 spans 15 amino acids. CDR3 in amino acids: CASSGRDTSRNTIYF. The CDR3 DNA reads as TGTGCCAGCAGCGGACGGGACACCTCTAGAAACACCATATATTTT.

V is TRBV7-6 and J is TRBJ2-3, with D possibly matching TRBD1 (5 bases). Germline V lookup: CDR1 SGHVS, CDR2 FNYEAQ. Trimming shortened V by 5 bases and J by 8 bases, and 14 bases separated the two germline ends. The CDR3 has 13 residues. The CDR3 loop is CASSNQGFGTQYF. In DNA, the CDR3 is TGTGCCAGCAGCAATCAGGGTTTCGGTACGCAGTATTTT.

The genes are TRBV4-1 and TRBJ2-7; D is possibly TRBD2 (6 bases). V was pared by 3 bases and J by 0 bases, with 6 bases between. CDR1 is MGHRA and CDR2 is YSYEKL in the germline V gene. The CDR3 is 13 amino acids. As DNA, the CDR3 is TGCGCCAGCAGCCACGGGGGCTCCTACGAGCAGTACTTC. This encodes CASSHGGSYEQYF.

This clone was observed a handful of times. The V call is TRBV4-2, the J call TRBJ2-1, with unresolved D. Germline values: CDR1 LGHNA, CDR2 YNFKEQ. With 3 bases removed from V and 10 bases from J, the gap between germline ends came to 10 bases. The CDR3 length is 12 residues. The CDR3 loop reads CASSHGLSEQFF. In DNA form, the CDR3 reads TGTGCCAGCAGCCATGGGCTCTCAGAGCAGTTCTTC.

This chain links TRBV7-3 with TRBJ2-3; D perhaps matches TRBD2 (7 bases). V was trimmed by 5 bases and J by 5 bases, leaving 20 bases between them. The CDR3 sequence is 16 residues long. Germline loops: CDR1 SGHTA, CDR2 FQGTGA. As DNA, the CDR3 is TGTGCCAGCAGCCCCCGAGGGGGAGGGCCTCAAGATACGCAGTATTTT. It translates to CASSPRGGGPQDTQYF.

This chain uses TRBV5-1 with TRBJ2-7; tentatively, D is TRBD1 or TRBD2 (6 bases each). V lost 3 bases, J lost 1 base, and 11 bases lay in between. Germline lookup yields CDR1 SGHRS and CDR2 YFSETQ. The CDR3 length is 14 residues. The CDR3 reads CASSSEGVSYEQYF. The CDR3 region has the DNA TGCGCCAGCAGCTCGGAGGGGGTATCCTACGAGCAGTACTTC.

V gene TRBV5-1 combines with J gene TRBJ1-4; 8 bases agree with TRBD1. Germline-derived CDR1 and CDR2 are SGHRS and YFSETQ. The CDR3 consists of 15 residues. V dropped 1 base and J dropped 7; count of bases not matched to a gene: 6. The CDR3 nucleotides read TGCGCCAGCAGCTTGCTTACAGGGGGAGGTGAAAAACTGTTTTTT. Amino acid sequence: CASSLLTGGGEKLFF.

The genes are TRBV2 and TRBJ2-2; 9 bases align to TRBD2. In germline, CDR1 is SNHLY, CDR2 FYNNEI. The CDR3 loop spans 15 amino acids. V gave up 5 bases and J gave up 0 bases; unmatched junction bases: 1. CDR3 sequence (DNA): TGTGCCAGCAGTCGCGGGGGGGCGAACACCGGGGAGCTGTTTTTT. Translation: CASSRGGANTGELFF.

The chain links TRBV11-2 to TRBJ1-6; D unresolved. V lost 0 bases and J 4 bases, leaving 10 bases between the germline ends. The CDR3 is 16 amino acids. Germline assignment: CDR1 SGHAT and CDR2 FQNNGV. The CDR3 loop is CASSLELRRYNSPLHF. The DNA for the CDR3 is TGTGCCAGCAGCTTAGAACTTCGGCGGTATAATTCACCCCTCCACTTT.

The chain has TRBV15 and TRBJ2-3; D tentatively fits TRBD1 or TRBD2 (5 bases each). Per the germline V gene, CDR1 is LNHNV and CDR2 is YYDKDF (reference sequence). V was clipped by 1 base and J by 0 bases, with 8 bases between them. The CDR3 extends over 15 amino acids. The CDR3: CATSRGGDSTDTQYF. DNA of the CDR3: TGTGCCACCAGCAGAGGTGGGGACAGCACAGATACGCAGTATTTT.

This clone was counted a few times. The J gene is TRBJ2-7, the V gene TRBV11-2; the D call may be TRBD1 or TRBD2 (5 bases each). The V gene lost 6 bases and the J gene lost 1 base, with 16 bases spanning the gap. CDR1 and CDR2 (germline): SGHAT, FQNNGV. The CDR3 spans 15 residues. CDR3 residues: CASSSTGDVSYEQYF. As DNA, the CDR3 is TGTGCCAGCAGTTCGACCGGGGACGTTTCCTACGAGCAGTACTTC.

This sequence joins TRBV5-4 and TRBJ2-7; D is perhaps TRBD2 (5 bases). The CDR3 is 15 residues long. Trimming took 1 base from V and 2 from J, leaving 13 bases between them. Germline V gene data show CDR1 as SGHNT and CDR2 as YYREEE (reference sequence). CDR3 loop: CASSLPPGDAYEQYF. CDR3 nucleotide sequence: TGTGCCAGCAGCTTGCCCCCCGGGGATGCCTACGAGCAGTACTTC. The full variable domain, rest sourced from reference TRBV5-4 and TRBJ2-7, is ETGVTQSPTHLIKTRGQQVTLRCSSQSGHNTVSWYQQALGQGPQFIFQYYREEENGRGNFPPRFSGLQFPNYSSELNVNALELDDSALYLCASSLPPGDAYEQYFGPGTRLTVT.

This clone was found many times. The chain combines TRBV2 with TRBJ2-7; D ambiguous. This CDR3 has 12 amino acids. Trimming cost V 4 bases and J 5 bases, with 9 bases left between them. In germline, CDR1 is SNHLY, CDR2 FYNNEI. The CDR3 sequence: CASSVGSHEQYF. The CDR3, as DNA: TGTGCCAGCAGTGTGGGGTCCCACGAGCAGTACTTC.

The V and J genes are TRBV4-2 and TRBJ2-3; TRBD2 agrees at 10 bases. Unmatched junction bases numbered 8, after V lost 0 bases and J lost 5 bases. Per the germline V gene, CDR1 is LGHNA and CDR2 is YNFKEQ. The CDR3 has 17 residues. CDR3 protein: CASSQEASGSFGDTQYF. The DNA for the CDR3 is TGTGCCAGCAGCCAAGAGGCTAGCGGGAGTTTTGGAGATACGCAGTATTTT.

The chain employs TRBV6-5 and TRBJ2-7, with 14 bases aligning to TRBD2. Germline V CDR1 and CDR2: MNHEY, SVGAGI. The length of the CDR3 is 15 residues. V lost 5 bases, J lost 7 bases, and 7 bases stayed unmatched. This chain's CDR3 is CASSRTSGGWGEQYF. CDR3 DNA sequence: TGTGCCAGCAGTCGGACTAGCGGGGGGTGGGGAGAGCAGTACTTC.

This clone was counted a few times. V is TRBV28 and J is TRBJ2-7; 9 positions agree with TRBD2. The CDR3 is 11 residues long. Germline V gives CDR1 MDHEN, CDR2 SYDVKM. With 8 bases clipped from V and 9 bases from J, the junction kept 5 bases outside the gene matches. The CDR3 DNA reads as TGTGCCAGCGTACAGGGACTAGCGCAGTACTTC. Translated, it gives CASVQGLAQYF.

A few counts support this clone. This rearrangement joins TRBV2 to TRBJ2-1; D is possibly TRBD1 or TRBD2 (5 bases each). Trimming left V 5 bases short and J 3 bases short, with 8 bases between. The CDR3 length is 13 residues. CDR1 SNHLY and CDR2 FYNNEI come from the germline V gene. Here the CDR3 DNA reads TGTGCCAGCAGTTGGGGGTTCTACAATGAGCAGTTCTTC. Translation gives CASSWGFYNEQFF. Filled out from reference TRBV2 and TRBJ2-1, the complete variable domain reads EPEVTQTPSHQVTQMGQEVILRCVPISNHLYFYWYRQILGQKVEFLVSFYNNEISEKSEIFDDQFSVERPDGSNFTLKIRSTKLEDSAMYFCASSWGFYNEQFFGPGTRLTVL.

This clone occurred a few times. The chain links TRBV10-3 to TRBJ1-5; D call uncertain. Germline lookup yields CDR1 ENHRY and CDR2 SYGVKD. Trimming pared 6 bases from V and 4 bases from J, leaving 13 bases between. The CDR3 runs 14 residues. CDR3 residues: CAIRGLGRNQPQHF. Written as DNA, the CDR3 is TGTGCCATCAGGGGCCTAGGACGTAATCAGCCCCAGCATTTT.

The chain employs TRBV5-1 and TRBJ1-2; maybe TRBD1 (5 bases). The CDR3 runs 13 residues. Deletions cut 2 bases from V and 8 bases from J, with 13 bases between. Germline CDR1 and CDR2: SGHRS and YFSETQ. CDR3 loop: CASSFEGADGYTF. CDR3 DNA: TGCGCCAGCAGCTTTGAAGGGGCGGACGGCTACACCTTC. Full variable domain (outside the CDR3, taken from reference TRBV5-1 and TRBJ1-2): KAGVTQTPRYLIKTRGQQVTLSCSPISGHRSVSWYQQTPGQGLQFLFEYFSETQRNKGNFPGRFSGRQFSNSRSEMNVSTLELGDSALYLCASSFEGADGYTFGSGTRLTVV.

This clone was seen once. The rearrangement uses TRBV7-9 and TRBJ2-7, with a weak D call TRBD1 (6 bases). CDR1 is SEHNR, CDR2 FQNEAQ, per germline (reference sequence). The V end lost 7 bases, the J end lost 6 bases, and 13 bases lay between the germline ends. The CDR3 is made up of 12 amino acids. This CDR3 is CASNRVEAEQYF. The CDR3 DNA follows: TGTGCCAGCAACAGGGTGGAGGCCGAGCAGTACTTC. Full variable domain (remainder filled in from reference TRBV7-9 and TRBJ2-7): DTGVSQNPRHKITKRGQNVTFRCDPISEHNRLYWYRQTLGQGPEFLTYFQNEAQLEKSRLLSDRFSAERPKGSFSTLEIQRTEQGDSAMYLCASNRVEAEQYFGPGTRLTVT.

This clone was observed a handful of times. The V gene is TRBV19, the J gene TRBJ1-1, with D hard to call. Germline values: CDR1 LNHDA, CDR2 SQIVND (reference sequence). The CDR3 spans 13 residues. Trimming removed 6 bases at V and 5 bases at J, with 13 bases between. This CDR3 reads CASSAAGGTEAFF. The CDR3 DNA sequence: TGTGCCAGTAGCGCTGCGGGTGGTACTGAAGCTTTCTTT.

The chain employs TRBV6-1 and TRBJ1-3; no clear D gene. V dropped 2 bases and J dropped 0 bases, with 8 bases sitting between them. The CDR3 spans 15 residues. Looked up from germline, CDR1 is MNHNS and CDR2 is SASEGT. This CDR3 is CASSEQIFSGNTIYF. The CDR3 DNA follows: TGTGCCAGCAGTGAACAGATTTTCTCTGGAAACACCATATATTTT.

J is TRBJ1-5 and V is TRBV6-5, with a weak D call TRBD1 (6 bases). Germline CDR1 and CDR2: MNHEY and SVGAGI. The CDR3 contains 14 residues. Deletions cut 2 bases from V and 4 bases from J, with 9 bases between. CDR3 region: CASSYDRGNQPQHF. In DNA, the CDR3 is TGTGCCAGCAGTTACGATAGGGGGAATCAGCCCCAGCATTTT.

This clone was counted only a few times. The chain joins TRBV5-1 to TRBJ2-1, with a possible D match to TRBD2 (5 bases). The V end was cut by 7 bases, the J end by 0 bases, with 17 bases between. CDR1 and CDR2 from the germline V gene are SGHRS and YFSETQ. This CDR3 is built from 16 residues. The CDR3 sequence: CASFTGNQASYNEQFF. In nucleotides, the CDR3 is TGCGCCAGCTTTACGGGAAACCAGGCCTCCTACAATGAGCAGTTCTTC.

This clone was recorded once. The chain carries TRBV18 and TRBJ2-5, with D unclear. The CDR3 length is 14 residues. Between the trimmed V and J ends, which lost 2 bases and 1 base, there was a span of 8 bases. Germline CDR1 KGHSH, CDR2 LQKENI. The CDR3, as DNA: TGTGCCAGCTCACCAACGACCATCCAAGAGACCCAGTACTTC. Protein: CASSPTTIQETQYF. Drawing the rest from reference TRBV18 and TRBJ2-5, the complete variable domain is NAGVMQNPRHLVRRRGQEARLRCSPMKGHSHVYWYRQLPEEGLKFMVYLQKENIIDESGMPKERFSAEFPKEGPSILRIQQVVRGDSAAYFCASSPTTIQETQYFGPGTRLLVL.

A few counts support this clone. V usage is TRBV30 and J usage is TRBJ1-1, with 8 positions matching TRBD1. V lost 8 bases to trimming and J lost 5 bases; unmatched junction nucleotides: 7. This CDR3 spans 12 amino acids. Germline V gene sequence: CDR1 GTSNPN, CDR2 SVGIG (reference sequence). The CDR3 region is CAGGQGWTEAFF. In DNA form, the CDR3 reads TGTGCCGGTGGACAGGGATGGACTGAAGCTTTCTTT.

Written as DNA, the CDR3 is TGCGCCAGCAGCTTGGTTCCGGGGATTGGAACCGGGGAGCTGTTTTTT. This gives the protein CASSLVPGIGTGELFF. The chain has TRBV5-1 and TRBJ2-2, with D perhaps TRBD2 (5 bases). Germline CDR1 is SGHRS and CDR2 is YFSETQ. V lost 0 bases and J lost 5, with 14 bases in between. The CDR3 totals 16 residues.

A few counts support this clone. This chain joins TRBV28 and TRBJ1-2; the match to TRBD1 covers 9 bases. The CDR3 has 13 residues. Germline V gives CDR1 MDHEN, CDR2 SYDVKM. Unmatched junction bases numbered 7, after V lost 6 bases and J lost 8 bases. As DNA, the CDR3 is TGTGCCAGCAGCCTCGGGACAGGGTACGGCTACACCTTC. This translates into CASSLGTGYGYTF.

Only a few counts were recorded for this clone. This sequence joins TRBV11-2 and TRBJ2-7, with D perhaps given as TRBD1 or TRBD2 (5 bases each). This CDR3 has 14 residues. From germline, CDR1 is SGHAT and CDR2 FQNNGV. Trimming removed 4 bases at V and 0 bases at J, with 10 bases between. The CDR3 region is CASSWDGSSYEQYF. In DNA form, the CDR3 reads TGTGCCAGCAGCTGGGACGGTAGCTCCTACGAGCAGTACTTC.

This clone was seen once. The chain employs TRBV19 and TRBJ2-5; D not resolved. V gave up 3 bases and J gave up 0 bases, with 14 bases separating them. The CDR3 has 16 residues. Germline CDR1 LNHDA, CDR2 SQIVND (reference sequence). For the CDR3, the DNA is TGTGCCAGTAGTATGGGGTGGGCCCAGTACCAAGAGACCCAGTACTTC. It is translated as CASSMGWAQYQETQYF.